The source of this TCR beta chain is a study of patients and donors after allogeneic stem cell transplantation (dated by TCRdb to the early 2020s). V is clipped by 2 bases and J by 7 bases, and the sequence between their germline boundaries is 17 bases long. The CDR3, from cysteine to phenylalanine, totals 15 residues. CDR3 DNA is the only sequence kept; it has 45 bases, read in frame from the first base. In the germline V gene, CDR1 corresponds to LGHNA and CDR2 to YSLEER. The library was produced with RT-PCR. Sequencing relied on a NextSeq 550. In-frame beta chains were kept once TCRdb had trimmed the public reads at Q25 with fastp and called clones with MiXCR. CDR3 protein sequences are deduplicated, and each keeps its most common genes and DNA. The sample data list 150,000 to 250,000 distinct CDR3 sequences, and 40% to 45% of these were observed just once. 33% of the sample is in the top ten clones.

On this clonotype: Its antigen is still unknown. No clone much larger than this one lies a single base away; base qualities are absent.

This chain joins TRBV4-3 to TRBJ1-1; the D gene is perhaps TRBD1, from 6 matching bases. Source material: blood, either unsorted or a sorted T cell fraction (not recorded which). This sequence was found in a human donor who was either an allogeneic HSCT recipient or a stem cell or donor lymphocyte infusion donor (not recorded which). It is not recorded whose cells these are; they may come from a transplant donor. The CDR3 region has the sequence CASSQRNRGKIEAFF. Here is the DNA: TGCGCCAGCAGCCAAAGGAATAGGGGGAAAATTGAAGCTTTCTTT.